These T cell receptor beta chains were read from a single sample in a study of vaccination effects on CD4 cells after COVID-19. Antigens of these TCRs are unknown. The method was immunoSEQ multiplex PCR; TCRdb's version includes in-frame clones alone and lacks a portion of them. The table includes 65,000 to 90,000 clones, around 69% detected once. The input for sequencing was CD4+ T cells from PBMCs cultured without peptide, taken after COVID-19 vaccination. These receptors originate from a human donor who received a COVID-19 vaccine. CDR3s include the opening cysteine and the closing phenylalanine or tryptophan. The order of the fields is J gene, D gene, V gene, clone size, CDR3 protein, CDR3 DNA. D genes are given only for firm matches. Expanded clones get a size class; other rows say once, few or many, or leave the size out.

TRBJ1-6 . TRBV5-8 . CASSHGGQGRNSPLHF TGTGCCAGCAGCCATGGGGGGCAGGGGCGGAATTCACCCCTCCACTTT
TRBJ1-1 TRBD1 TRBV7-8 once CASSSLGGYTEAFF TGTGCCAGCAGCTCTTTAGGGGGCTACACTGAAGCTTTCTTT
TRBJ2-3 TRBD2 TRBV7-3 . CASSLHGGAGDTQYF TGTGCCAGCAGCTTACACGGGGGGGCGGGAGATACGCAGTATTTT
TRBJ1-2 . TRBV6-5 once CASSYSRRLNYGYTF TGTGCCAGCAGTTACTCGAGACGGCTTAACTATGGCTACACCTTC
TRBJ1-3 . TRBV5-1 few CASSYGVPSGNTIYF TGCGCCAGCAGCTACGGGGTCCCCTCTGGAAACACCATATATTTT
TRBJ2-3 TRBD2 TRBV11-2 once CASSSTSGGLTDTQYF TGTGCCAGCAGCTCAACTAGCGGGGGTCTCACAGATACGCAGTATTTT
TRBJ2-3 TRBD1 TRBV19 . CASSIVKTGITDTQYF TGTGCCAGTAGTATAGTTAAGACAGGGATCACAGATACGCAGTATTTT
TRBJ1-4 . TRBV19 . CASSIQVSEKLFF TGTGCCAGTAGTATACAAGTATCCGAAAAACTGTTTTTT
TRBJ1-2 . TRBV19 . CASSISAANYGYTF TGTGCCAGTAGTATAAGTGCAGCTAACTATGGCTACACCTTC
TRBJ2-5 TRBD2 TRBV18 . CASSPSSSGGARETQYF TGTGCCAGCTCACCGTCTTCTAGCGGGGGGGCCCGTGAGACCCAGTACTTC
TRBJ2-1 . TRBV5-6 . CASSQRTYNEQFF TGTGCCAGCAGCCAACGGACCTACAATGAGCAGTTCTTC